The 11 T cell receptor beta chains given below trace back to one sample, sequenced in a study of siplizumab effects on memory and regulatory T cells (dated by TCRdb to between 2017 and 2020). Library creation used the immunoSEQ multiplex PCR assay. TCRdb stores this immuneACCESS table with in-frame sequences only. Part of the clones is absent; in the studies checked, under half of the shortfall reflects unresolved V genes, and no reason is known for the rest. This sample has about 120,000 clones in its table, and approximately 92% of those were observed once. Clones ranked in the top ten supply around 0.15% of the sample. The sequenced material came from non-Treg CD4+ T cells sorted from blood. The cell subset or site label on this specimen signifies: FACS-sorted unstimulated CD4+ non-regulatory T cells. Receptors were obtained from a human donor in good health.

This clone has a single count. The chain recombines TRBV5-4 with TRBJ1-1; D is uncertain. The germline V and J ends were trimmed by 0 bases and 0 bases, with 3 bases remaining between them. The germline gives CDR1 SGHNT, CDR2 YYREEE (reference sequence). This CDR3 contains 13 residues. CDR3 coding DNA: TGTGCCAGCAGCTTGGGTATGAACACTGAAGCTTTCTTT. Protein sequence: CASSLGMNTEAFF.

The chain recombines TRBV18 with TRBJ1-1; D is uncertain. V lost 1 base to trimming and J lost 6 bases, with 6 bases between them. The germline CDR1 and CDR2 sequences are KGHSH and LQKENI. This CDR3 has 12 residues. The CDR3 region is CASSPHFPEAFF. The CDR3, as DNA: TGTGCCAGCTCACCACACTTTCCTGAAGCTTTCTTT.

The chain combines TRBV27 with TRBJ1-5, with D unresolved. CDR1 MNHEY and CDR2 SMNVEV come from the germline V gene (reference sequence). The length of the CDR3 is 14 residues. The V gene lost 3 bases and the J gene lost 1 base, with 7 bases spanning the gap. This CDR3 reads CASSFVRSNQPQHF. Written as DNA, the CDR3 is TGTGCCAGCAGTTTCGTTCGAAGCAATCAGCCCCAGCATTTT.

The chain employs TRBV27 and TRBJ1-1, with D possibly being TRBD1 (6 bases). Looked up from germline, CDR1 is MNHEY and CDR2 is SMNVEV (reference sequence). The CDR3 runs 16 residues. Trimming pared 2 bases from V and 1 base from J, leaving 14 bases between. For the CDR3, the DNA is TGTGCCAGCAGTTTAGGGTGGACAGTAGGGAACACTGAAGCTTTCTTT. Translated: CASSLGWTVGNTEAFF.

The chain combines TRBV27 with TRBJ1-5; the match to TRBD1 covers 7 bases. V lost 6 bases to trimming and J lost 4 bases; unmatched junction nucleotides: 9. This CDR3 contains 15 residues. Germline V gene lookup returns CDR1 MNHEY and CDR2 SMNVEV (reference sequence). CDR3 amino acids: CASRPRDSRNQPQHF. CDR3 coding DNA: TGTGCCAGCAGACCCCGGGACAGTAGAAATCAGCCCCAGCATTTT.

The chain couples TRBV19 to TRBJ2-1; D unclear. V was clipped by 3 bases and J by 6 bases, with 15 bases between them. Germline V lookup: CDR1 LNHDA, CDR2 SQIVND (reference sequence). The CDR3 is 15 amino acids. CDR3 nucleotides: TGTGCCAGTAGTATCGTTAGATGGGTGCTCAATGAGCAGTTCTTC. Its translation: CASSIVRWVLNEQFF.

This chain joins TRBV6-6 and TRBJ2-7; 9 nucleotides align to TRBD1. There are 15 residues in the CDR3. Germline CDR1 MNHNY, CDR2 SVGAGI (reference sequence). J gave up 1 base and V 3 bases, and 4 bases lay outside the gene matches. CDR3 in amino acids: CASSYSGTGSYEQYF. CDR3 nucleotides: TGTGCCAGCAGTTATTCCGGGACAGGGTCCTACGAGCAGTACTTC.

The rearrangement uses TRBV5-5 and TRBJ2-4; TRBD1 matches 8 bases. The CDR3 is 16 amino acids. Trimming at V came to 0 bases and at J to 2 bases, leaving 4 bases not matched to a gene. The germline V gene has CDR1 SGHKS and CDR2 YYEKEE (reference sequence). For the CDR3, the DNA is TGTGCCAGCAGCTTGGTTCAGGGGGCGACCAAAAACATTCAGTACTTC. This sequence encodes CASSLVQGATKNIQYF.

This chain links TRBV6-1 with TRBJ1-2; D gene uncertain. V was trimmed by 5 bases and J by 3 bases, leaving 7 bases between them. The CDR3 extends over 12 amino acids. Germline V gene data show CDR1 as MNHNS and CDR2 as SASEGT. CDR3 region: CASSYNHYGYTF. CDR3 bases: TGTGCCAGCAGTTATAACCACTATGGCTACACCTTC.

As concerns this clone: In the same sample, other DNA sequences code for this CDR3. V gene TRBV25-1 combines with J gene TRBJ2-6; tentatively, D is TRBD2 (5 bases). Trimming cost V 1 base and J 1 base, with 8 bases left between them. The length of the CDR3 is 16 residues. Germline CDR1 and CDR2: MGHDK and SYGVNS. The CDR3 sequence is CASSEFGDSGANVLTF. The CDR3 DNA follows: TGTGCCAGCAGTGAATTCGGGGATTCTGGGGCCAACGTCCTGACTTTC.

This sequence joins TRBV9 and TRBJ2-5, with 8 bases identical to TRBD2. The CDR3 has 18 amino acids. J was trimmed by 0 bases and V by 3 bases; bases with no gene match: 13. The germline CDR1 and CDR2 sequences are SGDLS and YYNGEE. The CDR3 DNA sequence: TGTGCCAGCAGCGCGGCTAGCGGGCGCTCCTTATACCAAGAGACCCAGTACTTC. It encodes CASSAASGRSLYQETQYF. The whole variable domain, remainder taken from reference TRBV9 and TRBJ2-5, is DSGVTQTPKHLITATGQRVTLRCSPRSGDLSVYWYQQSLDQGLQFLIQYYNGEERAKGNILERFSAQQFPDLHSELNLSSLELGDSALYFCASSAASGRSLYQETQYFGPGTRLLVL.